In its sample, the clone carrying this TCR beta chain is medium-sized (0.01 to 0.1%). What it recognizes is unknown. The CDR3 covers 16 residues. The V and J ends lost 10 bases and 5 bases, in that order; junction bases with no gene match: 13. Germline V gives CDR1 KGHDR, CDR2 SFDVKD. The data derive from a study of T-cell reconstitution after alpha-beta-depleted transplantation in children. Unique molecular identifiers were incorporated when the TCRbeta library was constructed. One entry per CDR3 protein results from TCRdb running MiXCR on the PCR reads. The sample contains several thousand distinct CDR3 sequences, approximately 31% of which appear only once. Whole-study findings and limits: Hyperexpanded clones declined; after one year, newly produced T cells mostly supplied diversity. Reportedly, roughly two months post-transplant, alpha-beta T cells arose from several hundred expanded graft clones. Some patients owed their high day-60 TCRbeta diversity to surviving recipient T cells and thymic progenitors.

The receptor was derived from a boy in the first two years of life who had a stem cell transplant for SCID, so the T cells may come from the graft donor. This sequence joins TRBV24-1 and TRBJ2-3; TRBD2 matches at 11 bases. Specimen: peripheral blood, collected 60 days after TCRalphabeta/CD19-depleted stem cell transplant. The CDR3 bases are TGTGCCACTTCGAGGACTAGCGGGTTAGCAATAGATACGCAGTATTTT. Protein product: CATSRTSGLAIDTQYF.